A single sample gave rise to the 31 T cell receptor beta chains below, sequenced in a study of cytomegalovirus exposure and HLA in healthy donors listed by TCRdb under 2017. Libraries came from the immunoSEQ multiplex PCR assay. For the multiplex PCR, a mixture combining 60 forward primers for TCR Vbeta segments and 13 reverse primers for TCR Jbeta segments was used. The clones in this table, taken by TCRdb from immuneACCESS, are in-frame only. Not every clone is retained; where verified, under half of the shortfall comes from an unresolved V gene, and the cause of the rest is unknown. The sample data list 200,000 to 250,000 clones, and approximately 80% of these were observed just once. The top ten clonotypes cover approximately 0.71% of the sample. Sequenced material: PBMCs. The receptors here all came from a boy between 2 and 10 years old in good health and CMV-seronegative.

The gene calls are TRBV10-3 and TRBJ2-7; maybe TRBD2 (5 bases). This CDR3 spans 15 amino acids. Germline assignment: CDR1 ENHRY and CDR2 SYGVKD. Trimming took off 2 bases at V and 0 bases at J, with 11 bases between the two ends. CDR3 amino acids: CAISEGETNSYEQYF. The CDR3 DNA sequence: TGTGCCATCAGTGAGGGGGAGACTAACTCCTACGAGCAGTACTTC.

The chain has TRBV11-2 and TRBJ2-7; a possible D gene is TRBD2 (6 bases). The germline V and J ends were trimmed by 3 bases and 0 bases, with 9 bases remaining between them. CDR3 length: 14 residues. CDR1 is SGHAT and CDR2 is FQNNGV in the germline V gene. The CDR3 region has the DNA TGTGCCAGCAGCTTTGGGACTGGCTCCTACGAGCAGTACTTC. Its translation: CASSFGTGSYEQYF.

The gene calls are TRBV5-1 and TRBJ2-1, with 12 bases identical to TRBD2. CDR1 is SGHRS and CDR2 is YFSETQ in the germline V gene. V gave up 1 base and J gave up 4 bases; unmatched junction bases: 15. CDR3 length: 20 residues. CDR3 DNA sequence: TGCGCCAGCAGCTTGATAAACCTCGGGCCTAGCGGGAGGGGGTACAATGAGCAGTTCTTC. Translating gives CASSLINLGPSGRGYNEQFF. Together with reference TRBV5-1 and TRBJ2-1, the CDR3 gives the full variable domain: KAGVTQTPRYLIKTRGQQVTLSCSPISGHRSVSWYQQTPGQGLQFLFEYFSETQRNKGNFPGRFSGRQFSNSRSEMNVSTLELGDSALYLCASSLINLGPSGRGYNEQFFGPGTRLTVL.

This clone was seen only a few times. The gene calls are TRBV7-9 and TRBJ2-3, with 7 bases matching TRBD1. The CDR3 sequence is 14 residues long. Germline loops: CDR1 SEHNR, CDR2 FQNEAQ (reference sequence). V lost 3 bases to trimming and J lost 4 bases; unmatched junction nucleotides: 4. The DNA for the CDR3 is TGTGCCAGCAGCTTGATCGGACAGGCAGATACGCAGTATTTT. Protein product: CASSLIGQADTQYF.

This chain uses TRBV14 with TRBJ2-7; D might be TRBD1 (6 bases). V was clipped by 0 bases and J by 13 bases, with 19 bases between them. The CDR3 totals 14 residues. Germline V gene sequence: CDR1 SGHDN, CDR2 FVKESK. Here the CDR3 reads CASSQDSPTGLPYF. Here the CDR3 DNA reads TGTGCCAGCAGCCAAGATTCTCCCACAGGGCTCCCTTACTTC.

This rearrangement joins TRBV6-1 to TRBJ2-2; possible D gene TRBD1, 5 bases. CDR1 is MNHNS, CDR2 SASEGT, per germline. The CDR3 has 13 residues. V gave up 6 bases and J gave up 6 bases, with 11 bases separating them. The DNA for the CDR3 is TGTGCCAGCAGCGCTCGACAGTCCGGGGAGCTGTTTTTT. The encoded protein is CASSARQSGELFF.

The genes are TRBV25-1 and TRBJ2-7; D might be TRBD1 (5 bases). The V end was cut by 5 bases, the J end by 2 bases, with 10 bases between. This CDR3 has 13 residues. Germline CDR1 is MGHDK and CDR2 is SYGVNS. The CDR3, as DNA: TGTGCCAGCAGTCCGGACACGACCTACGAGCAGTACTTC. This encodes CASSPDTTYEQYF.

Written as DNA, the CDR3 is TGTGCCAGCAGACAGGCCTCCTCCTACGAGCAGTACTTC. Translated: CASRQASSYEQYF. The chain employs TRBV7-2 and TRBJ2-7; the D gene is possibly TRBD1 (5 bases). V was clipped by 6 bases and J by 0 bases, with 9 bases between them. This CDR3 has 13 residues. The germline gives CDR1 SGHTA, CDR2 FQGNSA.

The chain combines TRBV19 with TRBJ2-7, with D possibly TRBD2 on 5 matching bases. This CDR3 contains 14 residues. V was clipped by 5 bases and J by 3 bases, with 14 bases between them. Germline V gene data show CDR1 as LNHDA and CDR2 as SQIVND (reference sequence). CDR3: CASSFSEGIYEQYF. The CDR3 nucleotides read TGTGCCAGTAGTTTTAGCGAGGGAATCTACGAGCAGTACTTC.

The rearrangement links TRBV29-1 to TRBJ2-5; 8 bases fit TRBD2. Germline V lookup: CDR1 SQVTM, CDR2 ANQGSEA. V gave up 6 bases and J gave up 5 bases; unmatched junction bases: 8. The CDR3 is made up of 13 amino acids. In nucleotides, the CDR3 is TGCAGCGTCCTCAGGACTAGCAGGGAGACCCAGTACTTC. It codes for CSVLRTSRETQYF.

This clone is a singleton in its sample. The chain is built from TRBV19 and TRBJ1-1; 7 bases map to TRBD1. V lost 5 bases to trimming and J lost 3 bases; unmatched junction nucleotides: 6. The CDR3 covers 14 residues. The V gene's germline CDR1 is LNHDA and CDR2 SQIVND (reference sequence). The DNA for the CDR3 is TGTGCCAGTAGTTACAGGGGAGGCGACACTGAAGCTTTCTTT. Translating it yields CASSYRGGDTEAFF.

The chain carries TRBV7-3 and TRBJ2-3; D not resolved. Germline values: CDR1 SGHTA, CDR2 FQGTGA. The CDR3 extends over 14 amino acids. V lost 7 bases and J lost 0, with 11 bases in between. CDR3 nucleotides: TGTGCCAGCACCCAGGCAGCTAGCACAGATACGCAGTATTTT. Translation: CASTQAASTDTQYF.

V is TRBV15 and J is TRBJ1-6; TRBD1 agrees at 7 bases. CDR3 length: 15 residues. Unmatched junction bases numbered 7, after V lost 5 bases and J lost 6 bases. The germline V gene has CDR1 LNHNV and CDR2 YYDKDF (reference sequence). CDR3 DNA sequence: TGTGCCACCAGCGTAGACCGGGACAGTAATTCACCCCTCCACTTT. This gives the protein CATSVDRDSNSPLHF.

The V call is TRBV5-5, the J call TRBJ2-5, with D possibly TRBD2 on 7 matching bases. The CDR3 has 15 amino acids. V lost 5 bases and J 4 bases, leaving 18 bases between the germline ends. Germline lookup yields CDR1 SGHKS and CDR2 YYEKEE (reference sequence). The CDR3 DNA reads TGTGCCAGCAGGTCGGGGGTAGGGGGGGGAGAGACCCAGTACTTC. It translates to CASRSGVGGGETQYF.

This rearrangement joins TRBV27 to TRBJ2-3; 8 positions match TRBD2. CDR3 length: 16 amino acids. Germline V gene lookup returns CDR1 MNHEY and CDR2 SMNVEV (reference sequence). Germline trimming cut 4 bases from V and 5 bases from J; bases unmatched to any gene: 11. Here the CDR3 reads CASSSGTSVFRDTQYF. In DNA form, the CDR3 reads TGTGCCAGCAGTTCCGGGACTAGTGTGTTCCGAGATACGCAGTATTTT.

The chain uses TRBV7-2 and TRBJ1-5, with 8 bases identical to TRBD1. J was trimmed by 4 bases and V by 2 bases; bases with no gene match: 4. CDR3 length: 15 amino acids. The V gene's germline CDR1 is SGHTA and CDR2 FQGNSA. This CDR3 reads CASSLKQGVNQPQHF. The CDR3 nucleotides read TGTGCCAGCAGCTTAAAACAGGGGGTAAATCAGCCCCAGCATTTT.

V usage is TRBV9 and J usage is TRBJ1-4; tentatively, D is TRBD1 (6 bases). V was pared by 4 bases and J by 0 bases, with 13 bases between. This CDR3 is built from 16 residues. Germline-derived CDR1 and CDR2 are SGDLS and YYNGEE. The DNA for the CDR3 is TGTGCCAGCAGCTCGACAGGACATGCAACTAATGAAAAACTGTTTTTT. This encodes CASSSTGHATNEKLFF.

This chain links TRBV11-3 with TRBJ2-1, with D possibly being TRBD2 (5 bases). The CDR3 spans 13 residues. V was cut by 5 bases and J by 6 bases, with 11 bases left in between. Looked up from germline, CDR1 is SGHNT and CDR2 is YENEEA. CDR3 DNA: TGTGCCAGCAGCCCGGGATCTCTCAATGAGCAGTTCTTC. Protein sequence: CASSPGSLNEQFF.

The chain links TRBV19 to TRBJ2-5, with D unclear. Trimming left V 5 bases short and J 4 bases short, with 11 bases between. This CDR3 has 13 amino acids. Germline V gene data show CDR1 as LNHDA and CDR2 as SQIVND (reference sequence). This chain's CDR3 is CASSPTLVETQYF. Here the CDR3 DNA reads TGTGCCAGTAGTCCGACTTTAGTAGAGACCCAGTACTTC.

This clone occurred once. The chain has TRBV19 and TRBJ2-3, with D perhaps matching TRBD2 (7 bases). CDR1 is LNHDA and CDR2 is SQIVND in the germline V gene (reference sequence). V was clipped by 6 bases and J by 6 bases, with 16 bases between them. The CDR3 spans 14 residues. CDR3 bases: TGTGCCAGTAGCCGGGGGAGGGACACGGATACGCAGTATTTT. Amino acids: CASSRGRDTDTQYF.

The rearrangement links TRBV7-9 to TRBJ1-4; a possible D gene is TRBD1 (5 bases). Trimming pared 1 base from V and 7 bases from J, leaving 13 bases between. The CDR3 sequence is 15 residues long. The V gene's germline CDR1 is SEHNR and CDR2 FQNEAQ (reference sequence). The CDR3 loop is CASSLEGDLGEKLFF. CDR3 coding DNA: TGTGCCAGCAGCTTAGAAGGGGATTTGGGTGAAAAACTGTTTTTT.

The V call is TRBV5-4, the J call TRBJ1-2, with 11 positions matching TRBD1. The CDR3 has 17 residues. The germline gives CDR1 SGHNT, CDR2 YYREEE (reference sequence). V was pared by 2 bases and J by 2 bases, with 8 bases of the junction left unmatched. The CDR3: CASSLAGQGVSNYGYTF. Written as DNA, the CDR3 is TGTGCCAGCAGCTTAGCGGGACAGGGGGTTTCAAACTATGGCTACACCTTC.

The chain is built from TRBV2 and TRBJ2-7; 9 bases line up with TRBD1. The CDR3 runs 15 residues. Germline V gene sequence: CDR1 SNHLY, CDR2 FYNNEI. V lost 2 bases to trimming and J lost 5 bases; unmatched junction nucleotides: 7. The CDR3 DNA reads TGTGCCAGCAGTGAATGGGACAGGGACAGGGACGAGCAGTACTTC. Translating it yields CASSEWDRDRDEQYF.

The chain employs TRBV6-5 and TRBJ1-2; D is perhaps TRBD1 (6 bases). V was clipped by 5 bases and J by 4 bases, with 14 bases between them. The CDR3 consists of 14 residues. Germline-derived CDR1 and CDR2 are MNHEY and SVGAGI. The CDR3 sequence is CASSQGPLSYGYTF. In nucleotides, the CDR3 is TGTGCCAGCAGTCAGGGGCCACTGAGCTATGGCTACACCTTC.

V and J are TRBV6-5 and TRBJ2-2; 7 positions agree with TRBD1. The germline CDR1 and CDR2 sequences are MNHEY and SVGAGI. With V trimmed by 8 bases and J by 4 bases, 10 bases remained unmatched. This CDR3 is 15 amino acids long. CDR3 coding DNA: TGTGCCAGCTTCTATAGGGGGCCTTCCACCGGGGAGCTGTTTTTT. Its protein is CASFYRGPSTGELFF.

The chain recombines TRBV20-1 with TRBJ2-5; D may be TRBD2 (5 bases). V lost 6 bases to trimming and J lost 5 bases, with 7 bases between them. Germline V gene data show CDR1 as DFQATT and CDR2 as SNEGSKA (reference sequence). The CDR3 covers 10 residues. CDR3 sequence (DNA): TGCAGTGCGAGGAGGGAGACCCAGTACTTC. Residues: CSARRETQYF.

The genes are TRBV19 and TRBJ1-3; TRBD1 matches 10 bases. CDR3 size: 16 residues. Looked up from germline, CDR1 is LNHDA and CDR2 is SQIVND (reference sequence). Trimming removed 4 bases from V and 0 bases from J; junction bases left unmatched: 3. The CDR3 bases are TGTGCCAGTAGTACGTGGGACAGGGGCTCTGGAAACACCATATATTTT. Amino acids: CASSTWDRGSGNTIYF. The whole variable domain, remainder taken from reference TRBV19 and TRBJ1-3, is DGGITQSPKYLFRKEGQNVTLSCEQNLNHDAMYWYRQDPGQGLRLIYYSQIVNDFQKGDIAEGYSVSREKKESFPLTVTSAQKNPTAFYLCASSTWDRGSGNTIYFGEGSWLTVV.

The J gene is TRBJ2-1, the V gene TRBV11-1; a weak D match, TRBD2 (6 bases). CDR1 and CDR2 (germline): SGHAT, FQDESV (reference sequence). The V and J ends lost 6 bases and 4 bases respectively, with 16 bases between them. This CDR3 region has 15 residues. This CDR3 is CASSPGVLYYNEQFF. In nucleotides, the CDR3 is TGTGCCAGCAGTCCGGGGGTTCTTTATTACAATGAGCAGTTCTTC. Full variable domain (outside the CDR3, taken from reference TRBV11-1 and TRBJ2-1): EAEVAQSPRYKITEKSQAVAFWCDPISGHATLYWYRQILGQGPELLVQFQDESVVDDSQLPKDRFSAERLKGVDSTLKIQPAELGDSAMYLCASSPGVLYYNEQFFGPGTRLTVL.

The chain couples TRBV5-4 to TRBJ2-7; D is possibly TRBD2 (5 bases). CDR3 length equals 15 residues. Germline V gene sequence: CDR1 SGHNT, CDR2 YYREEE (reference sequence). Trimming left V 2 bases short and J 1 base short, with 13 bases between. The CDR3 spells CASSFGITISYEQYF. CDR3 bases: TGTGCCAGCAGCTTCGGGATTACGATATCCTACGAGCAGTACTTC.

V and J are TRBV27 and TRBJ2-7, with D possibly matching TRBD1 (5 bases). Between the trimmed V and J ends, which lost 4 bases and 6 bases, there was a span of 13 bases. This CDR3 region has 13 residues. Germline loops: CDR1 MNHEY, CDR2 SMNVEV (reference sequence). The DNA of the CDR3 is TGTGCCAGCAGTTACCAGGGTTGGGGCGAGCAGTACTTC. Its protein product is CASSYQGWGEQYF.

The chain employs TRBV10-3 and TRBJ1-1, with D unresolved. V lost 3 bases and J lost 4, with 9 bases in between. CDR3 length: 13 residues. Germline CDR1 ENHRY, CDR2 SYGVKD. CDR3 region: CAISDPGSTEAFF. The CDR3 nucleotides read TGTGCCATCAGTGATCCCGGGTCCACTGAAGCTTTCTTT.